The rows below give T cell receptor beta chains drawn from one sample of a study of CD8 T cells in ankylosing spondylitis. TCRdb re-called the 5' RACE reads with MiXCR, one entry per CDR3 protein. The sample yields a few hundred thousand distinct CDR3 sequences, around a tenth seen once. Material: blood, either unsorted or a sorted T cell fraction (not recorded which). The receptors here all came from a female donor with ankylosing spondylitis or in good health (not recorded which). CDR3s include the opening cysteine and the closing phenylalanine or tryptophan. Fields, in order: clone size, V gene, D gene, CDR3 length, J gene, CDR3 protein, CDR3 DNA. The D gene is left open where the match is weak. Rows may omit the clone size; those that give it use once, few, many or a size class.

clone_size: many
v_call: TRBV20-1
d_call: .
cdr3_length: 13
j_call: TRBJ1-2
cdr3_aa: CSARSGGDYGYTF
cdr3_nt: TGCAGTGCTAGATCGGGAGGGGACTATGGCTACACCTTC

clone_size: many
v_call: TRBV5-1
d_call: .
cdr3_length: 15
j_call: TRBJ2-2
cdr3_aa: CASSYLRDHTGELFF
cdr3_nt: TGCGCCAGCAGCTATCTGAGGGATCACACCGGGGAGCTGTTTTTT

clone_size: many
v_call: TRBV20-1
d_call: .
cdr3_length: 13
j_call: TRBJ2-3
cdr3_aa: CSAAGPSTDTQYF
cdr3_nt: TGCAGTGCTGCGGGACCAAGCACAGATACGCAGTATTTT

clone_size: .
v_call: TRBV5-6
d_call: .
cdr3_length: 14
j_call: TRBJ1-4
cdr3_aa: CASSYNGGGEKLFF
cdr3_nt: TGTGCCAGCAGCTACAATGGGGGCGGTGAAAAACTGTTTTTT

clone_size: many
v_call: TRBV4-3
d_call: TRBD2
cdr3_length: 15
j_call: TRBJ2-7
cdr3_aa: CASSQLAGGPYEQYF
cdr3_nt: TGCGCCAGCAGCCAATTAGCGGGAGGGCCGTACGAGCAGTACTTC

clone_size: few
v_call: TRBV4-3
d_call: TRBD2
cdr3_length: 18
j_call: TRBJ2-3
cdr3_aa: CASSQDRTLAGVTDTQYF
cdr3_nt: TGCGCCAGCAGCCAAGATCGTACGCTAGCGGGAGTCACAGATACGCAGTATTTT

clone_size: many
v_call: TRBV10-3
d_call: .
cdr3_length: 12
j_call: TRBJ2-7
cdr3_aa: CAIRAETYEQYF
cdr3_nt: TGTGCCATCAGGGCGGAAACCTACGAGCAGTACTTC

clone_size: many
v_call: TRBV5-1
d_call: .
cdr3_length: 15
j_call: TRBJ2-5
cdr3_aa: CASSQDSLRQETQYF
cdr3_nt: TGCGCCAGCAGCCAGGACAGTCTGCGCCAAGAGACCCAGTACTTC

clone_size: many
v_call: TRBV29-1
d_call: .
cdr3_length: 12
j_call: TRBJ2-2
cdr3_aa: CSVSSTTGELFF
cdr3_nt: TGCAGCGTTTCGAGCACCACCGGGGAGCTGTTTTTT

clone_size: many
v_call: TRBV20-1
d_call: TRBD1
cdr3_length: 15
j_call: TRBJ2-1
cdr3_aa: CSARSPGQYYNEQFF
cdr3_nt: TGCAGTGCTAGAAGCCCGGGACAGTACTACAATGAGCAGTTCTTC

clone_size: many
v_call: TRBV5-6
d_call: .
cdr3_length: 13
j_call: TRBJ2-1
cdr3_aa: CASSLMGVNEQFF
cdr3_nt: TGTGCCAGCAGCTTGATGGGAGTTAACGAGCAGTTCTTC

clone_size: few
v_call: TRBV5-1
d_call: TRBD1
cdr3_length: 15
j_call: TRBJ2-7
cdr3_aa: CASSLADRVPYEQYF
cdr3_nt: TGCGCCAGCAGCTTGGCAGACAGGGTCCCCTACGAGCAGTACTTC

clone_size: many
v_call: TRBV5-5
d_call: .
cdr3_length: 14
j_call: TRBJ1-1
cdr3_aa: CASSLAIRGGEAFF
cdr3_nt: TGTGCCAGCAGCTTGGCCATCAGGGGAGGTGAAGCTTTCTTT